This T cell receptor (beta chain) was sequenced for a study of naive and memory T cell subsets. On this clonotype itself: The antigen is undetermined.

The germline V gene encodes CDR1 MNHEY and CDR2 SVGAGI. The CDR3 spans 11 residues. The V gene lost 6 bases and the J gene lost 6 bases, with 7 bases spanning the gap. Two oligonucleotides, mixed equimolar, formed the beta constant-region primer covering TRBC1 and TRBC2. One entry per CDR3 protein, called by TCRdb with MiXCR from the UMI-ligation and nested PCR reads. The table lists over 75,000 distinct CDR3 sequences, around 13% of them singletons. Study-level findings and limits: Between naive and memory subsets, TCR abundance power law exponents differed. Findings for naive and memory subsets could not be checked against ground truth. From naive to CM, EM and EMRA, diversity decreased and Gini increased.

This rearrangement joins TRBV6-5 to TRBJ2-3; D not resolved. The source of this sequence is a human donor in good health. Specimen: central memory CD4+ T cells from blood. The CDR3 DNA is TGTGCCAGCAGATATGAGGATACGCAGTATTTT. Translating it yields CASRYEDTQYF.